This passage covers 27 T cell receptor beta chains from one sample sequenced in a study of neurological immune-mediated disorders. TCRdb analysed the 5' RACE reads with MiXCR anew, one entry per CDR3 protein. The sample has 66,000 or so distinct CDR3 sequences; 5.2% are singletons. Sequenced sample: PBMCs. Every receptor here comes from a woman between 25 and 40 years old with multiple sclerosis.

This clonotype was counted at least ten times. This chain joins TRBV29-1 and TRBJ2-3; 9 bases are a match to TRBD2. CDR3 length equals 16 residues. Germline V gives CDR1 SQVTM, CDR2 ANQGSEA. V lost 4 bases and J lost 2; bases outside the gene matches: 10. CDR3 in amino acids: CSVVDRLAGNTDTQYF. CDR3 nucleotide sequence: TGCAGCGTTGTAGACCGCCTAGCGGGGAACACAGATACGCAGTATTTT.

In this sample, this clonotype turned up many times. V is TRBV6-6 and J is TRBJ1-5, with D perhaps matching TRBD1 (5 bases). Per germline, CDR1 MNHNY and CDR2 SVGAGI (reference sequence). The CDR3 has 17 residues. V dropped 0 bases and J dropped 4 bases, with 16 bases sitting between them. DNA for the CDR3: TGTGCCAGCAGTTACTCGACTCCGGGGCAGGGAAATCAGCCCCAGCATTTT. Translation: CASSYSTPGQGNQPQHF.

This clonotype was recorded at least ten times. This chain connects TRBV3-1 to TRBJ2-5; TRBD2 might be the D (5 bases). CDR1 and CDR2 (germline): LGHDT, YNNKEL (reference sequence). This CDR3 contains 14 residues. Deletions cut 5 bases from V and 6 bases from J, with 16 bases between. For the CDR3, the DNA is TGTGCCAGCAGCGTACGGACGAGGAGGAAGACCCAGTACTTC. This codes for CASSVRTRRKTQYF.

V is TRBV9 and J is TRBJ1-5; possibly TRBD1 for D (5 bases). V lost 0 bases and J lost 0, with 7 bases in between. CDR3 length equals 15 residues. Germline V CDR1 and CDR2: SGDLS, YYNGEE. Here the CDR3 reads CASSVEGDSNQPQHF. In DNA, the CDR3 is TGTGCCAGCAGCGTAGAAGGGGATAGCAATCAGCCCCAGCATTTT.

The CDR3, as DNA: TGCAGTGCTAGAGATACTAGCGGGGGCCTAGACTACGAGCAGTACTTC. It encodes CSARDTSGGLDYEQYF. The V and J genes are TRBV20-1 and TRBJ2-7, with 11 bases fitting TRBD2. V gave up 0 bases and J gave up 3 bases; unmatched junction bases: 7. The CDR3 has 16 residues. The germline V gene has CDR1 DFQATT and CDR2 SNEGSKA (reference sequence).

This clonotype has at least ten counts. This chain links TRBV7-3 with TRBJ1-2; possibly TRBD1 for D (5 bases). This CDR3 has 14 amino acids. V gave up 4 bases and J gave up 8 bases, with 17 bases separating them. Germline lookup yields CDR1 SGHTA and CDR2 FQGTGA. CDR3 sequence reads: CASSSSGTLEGYTF. In DNA form, the CDR3 reads TGTGCCAGCAGCTCATCCGGGACCCTTGAGGGCTACACCTTC.

Notes on this clonotype: One junction end disagrees with the germline gene, perhaps due to a read error. The V gene is TRBV27, the J gene TRBJ2-6; 7 bases line up with TRBD2. Looked up from germline, CDR1 is MNHEY and CDR2 is SMNVEV (reference sequence). This CDR3 is 18 amino acids long. CDR3 DNA sequence: TGTGCCAGCAGTTTGAGAGCGGGGCCCTTCTCTGGGGCCAAAGTCCTGACTTTC. Translating it yields CASSLRAGPFSGAKVLTF.

This clonotype was detected ten times or more. The chain uses TRBV12-3 or TRBV12-4 and TRBJ1-2, with TRBD1 matching over 7 bases. This CDR3 is built from 15 residues. V gave up 6 bases and J gave up 8 bases; unmatched junction bases: 15. CDR3 sequence (DNA): TGTGCCAGCAGACTCGGACAGGCCTCCACCTACGGCTACACCTTC. It encodes CASRLGQASTYGYTF.

At least ten counts were recorded for this clonotype. V usage is TRBV5-1 and J usage is TRBJ2-3; 8 nucleotides align to TRBD2. CDR3 size: 16 residues. J lost 4 bases, V lost 4 bases, and 11 bases had no gene match. Germline V CDR1 and CDR2: SGHRS, YFSETQ. CDR3: CASSEERAGGADTQYF. In DNA form, the CDR3 reads TGCGCCAGCAGCGAAGAGCGGGCGGGGGGAGCAGATACGCAGTATTTT. Combining the CDR3 with reference TRBV5-1 and TRBJ2-3 gives the whole variable domain KAGVTQTPRYLIKTRGQQVTLSCSPISGHRSVSWYQQTPGQGLQFLFEYFSETQRNKGNFPGRFSGRQFSNSRSEMNVSTLELGDSALYLCASSEERAGGADTQYFGPGTRLTVL.

This clonotype was observed at least ten times. The chain combines TRBV20-1 with TRBJ1-2; no definite D call. The CDR3 contains 12 residues. Per the germline V gene, CDR1 is DFQATT and CDR2 is SNEGSKA (reference sequence). V lost 4 bases and J 0 bases, leaving 6 bases between the germline ends. CDR3 in DNA: TGCAGTGCTATATATGCTAACTATGGCTACACCTTC. Its translation is CSAIYANYGYTF.

This clonotype appeared many times. V gene TRBV5-1 combines with J gene TRBJ2-3; 8 bases are a match to TRBD2. This CDR3 contains 15 residues. The germline V gene encodes CDR1 SGHRS and CDR2 YFSETQ. V lost 5 bases, J lost 2 bases, and 7 bases stayed unmatched. CDR3 sequence (DNA): TGCGCCAGCAGGTACCGGGGGGGCGACACAGATACGCAGTATTTT. This sequence encodes CASRYRGGDTDTQYF.

This clonotype appeared many times. The rearrangement links TRBV10-3 to TRBJ1-2, with a possible D match to TRBD1 (5 bases). The CDR3 spans 13 residues. Trimming cost V 3 bases and J 12 bases, with 17 bases left between them. Germline CDR1 reads ENHRY; CDR2 reads SYGVKD. CDR3 sequence (DNA): TGTGCCATCAGTGAAGGGGACGGCCTTAGTGACACCTTC. It is translated as CAISEGDGLSDTF.

V is TRBV7-9 and J is TRBJ1-2; TRBD1 matches 7 bases. Losses at the gene ends were 4 bases for V and 5 bases for J; bases not matched to a gene: 10. The CDR3 has 15 residues. Germline CDR1 reads SEHNR; CDR2 reads FQNEAQ (reference sequence). Here the CDR3 DNA reads TGTGCCAGCAGCTCAAAGGGGGGGACAGAATATGGCTACACCTTC. Its protein product is CASSSKGGTEYGYTF. The entire variable domain, with the rest obtained from reference TRBV7-9 and TRBJ1-2, is as follows: DTGVSQNPRHKITKRGQNVTFRCDPISEHNRLYWYRQTLGQGPEFLTYFQNEAQLEKSRLLSDRFSAERPKGSFSTLEIQRTEQGDSAMYLCASSSKGGTEYGYTFGSGTRLTVV.

The table lists this clonotype with a few counts. This may be a read error: a much more frequent sequence differs by one nucleotide. The gene calls are TRBV7-2 and TRBJ1-2, with D hard to call. Germline values: CDR1 SGHTA, CDR2 FQGNSA. The CDR3 sequence is 13 residues long. Trimming removed 4 bases at V and 2 bases at J, with 8 bases between. The chain's CDR3 is CASSWERNYGYTF. CDR3 nucleotide sequence: TGTGCCAGCAGCTGGGAACGGAACTATGGCTACACCTTC.

This clonotype was counted many times. The rearrangement uses TRBV5-1 and TRBJ2-6; D unresolved. Germline CDR1 reads SGHRS; CDR2 reads YFSETQ. The CDR3 has 18 residues. Trimming shortened V by 1 base and J by 0 bases, and 14 bases separated the two germline ends. The CDR3 here is CASSLTGFPRSGANVLTF. CDR3 nucleotides: TGCGCCAGCAGCTTGACGGGTTTCCCCCGCTCTGGGGCCAACGTCCTGACTTTC.

This clonotype was counted only a few times. This rearrangement joins TRBV15 to TRBJ1-5; a possible D gene is TRBD1 (6 bases). Trimming pared 5 bases from V and 3 bases from J, leaving 14 bases between. The V gene's germline CDR1 is LNHNV and CDR2 YYDKDF (reference sequence). The CDR3 runs to 15 residues. CDR3 in amino acids: CATSARGGVNQPQHF. CDR3 sequence (DNA): TGTGCCACCAGCGCACGAGGGGGGGTCAATCAGCCCCAGCATTTT.

The V call is TRBV20-1, the J call TRBJ2-2; 8 bases match TRBD1. Germline trimming cut 6 bases from V and 0 bases from J; bases unmatched to any gene: 0. CDR1 is DFQATT, CDR2 SNEGSKA, per germline (reference sequence). The CDR3 is made up of 13 amino acids. CDR3 protein: CSAQGANTGELFF. CDR3 DNA: TGCAGTGCACAGGGGGCGAACACCGGGGAGCTGTTTTTT.

There are many counts of this clonotype. This CDR3 reads CASREGVTGELFF. DNA for the CDR3: TGTGCCAGCCGGGAGGGTGTCACCGGGGAGCTGTTTTTT. The gene calls are TRBV12-3 or TRBV12-4 and TRBJ2-2; 8 bases align to TRBD2. J was trimmed by 4 bases and V by 8 bases; bases with no gene match: 3. The CDR3 contains 13 residues.

This clonotype was detected ten times or more. The chain links TRBV20-1 to TRBJ2-5; 7 bases are a match to TRBD1. This CDR3 is 17 amino acids long. V lost 3 bases and J lost 2; bases outside the gene matches: 15. Germline V gives CDR1 DFQATT, CDR2 SNEGSKA (reference sequence). CDR3 protein: CSARGAQGVSGQETQYF. The CDR3 DNA reads TGCAGTGCTAGGGGAGCCCAGGGGGTATCGGGTCAAGAGACCCAGTACTTC.

Concerning this clonotype itself: Its ends do not fully match the called genes, so a read error is possible. The V call is TRBV10-3, the J call TRBJ2-4; D perhaps matches TRBD1 (6 bases). CDR1 and CDR2 (germline): ENHRY, SYGVKD. The CDR3 covers 12 residues. CDR3 bases: TGTGCCACCGCGGACAGCAAAAAAATTCAGTACTTC. This encodes CATADSKKIQYF.

This clonotype was found many times. The rearrangement links TRBV20-1 to TRBJ2-2, with D possibly TRBD2 on 7 matching bases. V shed 1 base and J shed 6 bases, with 18 bases lying between them. Germline V CDR1 and CDR2: DFQATT, SNEGSKA (reference sequence). The CDR3 loop spans 16 amino acids. The CDR3: CSARAQEGGVAGELFF. CDR3 DNA sequence: TGCAGTGCTAGAGCCCAGGAAGGGGGGGTGGCCGGGGAGCTGTTTTTT.

This clonotype has ten or more counts. V gene TRBV20-1 combines with J gene TRBJ1-1; no firm D call. Germline V gene lookup returns CDR1 DFQATT and CDR2 SNEGSKA (reference sequence). The CDR3 totals 8 residues. Trimming stripped 5 bases from V and 9 bases from J, with 4 bases between. CDR3 DNA: TGCAGTGCTTTACAAGCTTTCTTT. Amino acid sequence: CSALQAFF.

In this sample, this clonotype turned up a few times. The chain uses TRBV20-1 and TRBJ2-2; D might be TRBD1 (5 bases). This CDR3 is 15 amino acids long. CDR1 and CDR2 from the germline V gene are DFQATT and SNEGSKA (reference sequence). V was shortened by 3 bases and J by 6 bases, with 17 bases between the two germline ends. The CDR3 loop is CSASSPSGYAGELFF. The CDR3 bases are TGCAGTGCTAGTTCTCCCTCAGGGTACGCCGGGGAGCTGTTTTTT.

This clonotype was recorded many times. For the CDR3, the DNA is TGCAGTGCCCCGCCTCAGGGGAGGACTAATGAAAAACTGTTTTTT. Protein sequence: CSAPPQGRTNEKLFF. The chain combines TRBV20-1 with TRBJ1-4, with D tentatively TRBD1 (6 bases). The germline CDR1 and CDR2 sequences are DFQATT and SNEGSKA (reference sequence). The CDR3 runs 15 residues. V dropped 6 bases and J dropped 2 bases, with 16 bases sitting between them.

The chain employs TRBV9 and TRBJ2-7; tentatively, D is TRBD2 (6 bases). Trimming pared 3 bases from V and 2 bases from J, leaving 18 bases between. The CDR3 has 16 amino acids. From germline, CDR1 is SGDLS and CDR2 YYNGEE. CDR3 DNA: TGTGCCAGCAGCGGATCCCGGGAGTCCCCGGCCTACGAGCAGTACTTC. Its translation: CASSGSRESPAYEQYF.

This clonotype was observed at least ten times. V usage is TRBV5-8 and J usage is TRBJ1-1; 7 bases agree with TRBD1. With 3 bases clipped from V and 5 bases from J, the junction kept 16 bases outside the gene matches. CDR1 and CDR2 from the germline V gene are SGHTS and YDEGEE. The CDR3 covers 17 residues. The CDR3 DNA follows: TGTGCCAGCAGCTACTTAGGTTCGGCGTCAGGGGGTACTGAAGCTTTCTTT. Translated, it gives CASSYLGSASGGTEAFF. The full variable domain, completed using reference TRBV5-8 and TRBJ1-1, is EAGVTQSPTHLIKTRGQQATLRCSPISGHTSVYWYQQALGLGLQFLLWYDEGEERNRGNFPPRFSGRQFPNYSSELNVNALELEDSALYLCASSYLGSASGGTEAFFGQGTRLTVV.

Concerning this clonotype itself: A much larger clone differs by one base, so this may be a read error. This chain links TRBV20-1 with TRBJ1-6; D is unclear. Deletions cut 0 bases from V and 9 bases from J, with 12 bases between. The CDR3 consists of 14 residues. The germline V gene encodes CDR1 DFQATT and CDR2 SNEGSKA (reference sequence). CDR3 protein: CSARDSRVRSPLHF. The CDR3 bases are TGCAGTGCTAGAGATTCTAGGGTGCGTTCACCCCTCCACTTT.